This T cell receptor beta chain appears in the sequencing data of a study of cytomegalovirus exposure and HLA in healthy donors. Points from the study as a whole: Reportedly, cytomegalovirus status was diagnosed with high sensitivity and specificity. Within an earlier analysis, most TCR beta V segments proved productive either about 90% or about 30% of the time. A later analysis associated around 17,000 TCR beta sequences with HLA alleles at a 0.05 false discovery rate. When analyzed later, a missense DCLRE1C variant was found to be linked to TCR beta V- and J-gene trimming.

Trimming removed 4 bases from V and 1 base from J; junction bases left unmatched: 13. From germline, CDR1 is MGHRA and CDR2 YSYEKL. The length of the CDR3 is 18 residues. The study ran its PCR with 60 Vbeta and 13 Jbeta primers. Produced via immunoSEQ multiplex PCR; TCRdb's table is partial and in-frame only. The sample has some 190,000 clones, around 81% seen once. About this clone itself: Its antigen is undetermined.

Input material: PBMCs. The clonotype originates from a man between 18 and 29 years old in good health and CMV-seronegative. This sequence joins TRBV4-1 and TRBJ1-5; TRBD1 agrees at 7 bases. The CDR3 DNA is TGCGCCAGCAGCCCTTCCAGGGACAGAACGTTAAGCAATCAGCCCCAGCATTTT. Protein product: CASSPSRDRTLSNQPQHF.